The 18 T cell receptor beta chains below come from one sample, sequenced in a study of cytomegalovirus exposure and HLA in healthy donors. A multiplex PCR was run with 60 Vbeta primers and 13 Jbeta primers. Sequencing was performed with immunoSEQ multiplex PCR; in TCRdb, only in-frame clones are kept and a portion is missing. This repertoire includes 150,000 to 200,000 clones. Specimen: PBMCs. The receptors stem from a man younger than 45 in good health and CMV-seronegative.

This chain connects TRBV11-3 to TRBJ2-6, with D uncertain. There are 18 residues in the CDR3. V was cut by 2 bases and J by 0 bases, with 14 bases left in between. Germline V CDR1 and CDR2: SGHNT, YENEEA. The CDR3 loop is CASSLSASSTSGANVLTF. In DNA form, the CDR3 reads TGTGCCAGCAGCTTATCAGCCAGTAGCACCTCTGGGGCCAACGTCCTGACTTTC.

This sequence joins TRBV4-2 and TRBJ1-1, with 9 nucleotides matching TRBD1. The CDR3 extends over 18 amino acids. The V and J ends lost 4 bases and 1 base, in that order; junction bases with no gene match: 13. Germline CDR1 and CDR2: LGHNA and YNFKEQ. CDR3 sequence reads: CASSRYTGTGTANTEAFF. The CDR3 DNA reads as TGTGCCAGCAGCCGATACACCGGGACAGGGACAGCGAACACTGAAGCTTTCTTT.

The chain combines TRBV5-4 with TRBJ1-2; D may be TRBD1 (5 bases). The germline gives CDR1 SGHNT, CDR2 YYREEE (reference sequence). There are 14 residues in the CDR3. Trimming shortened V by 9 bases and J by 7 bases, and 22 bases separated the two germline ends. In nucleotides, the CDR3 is TGTGCCACCAGGCTGGACACGCGGGGCCTTGGCTACACCTTC. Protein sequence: CATRLDTRGLGYTF.

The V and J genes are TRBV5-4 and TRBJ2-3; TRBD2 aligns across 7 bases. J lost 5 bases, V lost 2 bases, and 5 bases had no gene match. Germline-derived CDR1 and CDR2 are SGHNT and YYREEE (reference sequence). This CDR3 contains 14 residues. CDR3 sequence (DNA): TGTGCCAGCAGCTTAGCGGGAAGAATAGATACGCAGTATTTT. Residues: CASSLAGRIDTQYF.

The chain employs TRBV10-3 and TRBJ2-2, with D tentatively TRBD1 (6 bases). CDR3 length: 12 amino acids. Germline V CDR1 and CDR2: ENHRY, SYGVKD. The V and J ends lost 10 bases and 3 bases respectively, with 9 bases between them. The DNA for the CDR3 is TGTGCCACTCGACAGGACACCGGGGAGCTGTTTTTT. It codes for CATRQDTGELFF.

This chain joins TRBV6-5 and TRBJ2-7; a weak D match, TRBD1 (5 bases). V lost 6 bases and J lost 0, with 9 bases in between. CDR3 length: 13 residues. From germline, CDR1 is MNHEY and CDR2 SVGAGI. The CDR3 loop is CASSGHSSYEQYF. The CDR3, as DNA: TGTGCCAGCAGCGGACACAGCTCCTACGAGCAGTACTTC.

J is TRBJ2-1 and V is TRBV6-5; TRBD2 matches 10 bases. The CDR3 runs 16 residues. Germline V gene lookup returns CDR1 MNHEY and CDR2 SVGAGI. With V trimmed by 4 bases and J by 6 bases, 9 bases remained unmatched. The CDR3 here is CASSLAGGRGRNEQFF. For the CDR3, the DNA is TGTGCCAGCAGTTTAGCGGGAGGAAGGGGCCGCAATGAGCAGTTCTTC.

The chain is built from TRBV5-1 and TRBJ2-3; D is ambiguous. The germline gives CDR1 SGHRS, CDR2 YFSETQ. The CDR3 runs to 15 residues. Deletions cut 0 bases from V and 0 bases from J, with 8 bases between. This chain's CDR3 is CASSLERGSTDTQYF. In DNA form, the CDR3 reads TGCGCCAGCAGCTTGGAACGCGGTAGCACAGATACGCAGTATTTT.

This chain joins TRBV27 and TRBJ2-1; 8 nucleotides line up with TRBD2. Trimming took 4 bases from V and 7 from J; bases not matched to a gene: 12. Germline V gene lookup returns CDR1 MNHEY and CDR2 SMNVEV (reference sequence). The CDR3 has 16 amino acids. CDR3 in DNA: TGTGCCAGCAGTTCCCCGAGCGGGAGAGGAGAAAATGAGCAGTTCTTC. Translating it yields CASSSPSGRGENEQFF.

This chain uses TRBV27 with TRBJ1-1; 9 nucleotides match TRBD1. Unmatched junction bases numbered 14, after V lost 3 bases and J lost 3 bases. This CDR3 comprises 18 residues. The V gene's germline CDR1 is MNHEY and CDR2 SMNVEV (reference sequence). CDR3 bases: TGTGCCAGCAGTTTCCTCAAAACAGGGGGCGTTTTCTACACTGAAGCTTTCTTT. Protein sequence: CASSFLKTGGVFYTEAFF.

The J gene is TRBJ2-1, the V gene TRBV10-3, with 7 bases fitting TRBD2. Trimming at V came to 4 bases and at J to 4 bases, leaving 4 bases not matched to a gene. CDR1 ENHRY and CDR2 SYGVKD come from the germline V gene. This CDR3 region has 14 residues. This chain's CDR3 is CAISGLAEYNEQFF. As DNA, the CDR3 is TGTGCCATCAGTGGGCTAGCGGAATACAATGAGCAGTTCTTC.

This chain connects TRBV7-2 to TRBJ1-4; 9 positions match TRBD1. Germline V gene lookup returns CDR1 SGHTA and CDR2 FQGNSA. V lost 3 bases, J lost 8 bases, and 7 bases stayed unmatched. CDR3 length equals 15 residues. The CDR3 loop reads CASSFAGTGNEKLFF. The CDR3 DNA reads TGTGCCAGCAGCTTCGCCGGGACAGGGAACGAAAAACTGTTTTTT. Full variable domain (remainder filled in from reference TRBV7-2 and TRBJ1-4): GAGVSQSPSNKVTEKGKDVELRCDPISGHTALYWYRQSLGQGLEFLIYFQGNSAPDKSGLPSDRFSAERTGGSVSTLTIQRTQQEDSAVYLCASSFAGTGNEKLFFGSGTQLSVL.

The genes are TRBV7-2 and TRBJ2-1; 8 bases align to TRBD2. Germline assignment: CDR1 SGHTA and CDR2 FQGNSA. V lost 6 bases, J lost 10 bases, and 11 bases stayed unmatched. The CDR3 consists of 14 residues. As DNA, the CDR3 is TGTGCCAGCAGTGCCGGGGGGGCTCGGAGCGAGCAGTTCTTC. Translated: CASSAGGARSEQFF.

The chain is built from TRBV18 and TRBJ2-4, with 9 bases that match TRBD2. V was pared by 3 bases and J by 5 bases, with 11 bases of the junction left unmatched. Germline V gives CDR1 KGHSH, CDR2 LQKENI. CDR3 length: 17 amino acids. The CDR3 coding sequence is TGTGCCAGCTCACCCCAGATTGCGGGGGGGCCGCAAAACATTCAGTACTTC. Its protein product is CASSPQIAGGPQNIQYF.

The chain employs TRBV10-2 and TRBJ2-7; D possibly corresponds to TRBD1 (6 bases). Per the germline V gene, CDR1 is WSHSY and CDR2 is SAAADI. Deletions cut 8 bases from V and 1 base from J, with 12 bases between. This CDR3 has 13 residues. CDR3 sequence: CASRQTGSYEQYF. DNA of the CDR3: TGCGCCAGCCGGCAGACAGGTTCCTACGAGCAGTACTTC.

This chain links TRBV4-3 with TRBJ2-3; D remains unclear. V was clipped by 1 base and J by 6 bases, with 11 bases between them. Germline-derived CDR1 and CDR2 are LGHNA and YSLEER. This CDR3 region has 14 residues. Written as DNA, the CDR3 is TGCGCCAGCAGCCAAGGGCAGTGGCTGGATACGCAGTATTTT. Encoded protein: CASSQGQWLDTQYF.

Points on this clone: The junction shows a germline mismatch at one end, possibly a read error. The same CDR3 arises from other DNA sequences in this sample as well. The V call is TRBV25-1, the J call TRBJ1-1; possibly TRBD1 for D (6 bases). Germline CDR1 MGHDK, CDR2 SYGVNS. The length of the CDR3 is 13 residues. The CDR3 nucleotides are TGTGCCAGCAGTGAAGCAGGGGTAACTGAAGCCTTCTTT. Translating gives CASSEAGVTEAFF.

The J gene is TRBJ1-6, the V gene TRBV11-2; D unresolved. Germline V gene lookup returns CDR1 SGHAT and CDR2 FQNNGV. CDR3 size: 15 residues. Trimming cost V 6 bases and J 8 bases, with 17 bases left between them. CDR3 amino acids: CASRQSGVPDSPLHF. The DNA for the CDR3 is TGTGCCAGCAGGCAATCCGGGGTACCGGATTCACCCCTCCACTTT.